This T cell receptor (beta chain) was captured by sequencing in a study of T-cell memory formation after mild COVID-19. Study in general: The study found TCR clusters largely donor specific.

TCRdb fed the 5' RACE reads into MiXCR, producing one record per CDR3 protein. The table lists some 440,000 distinct CDR3 sequences, approximately 25% of them singletons. Study results and limitations: Shrinking CD4+ clones resided mostly in CM and EM, and CD8+ ones in EMRA. Clones contracting across day 15 to 85 had a balanced CD4/CD8 profile; later expanding clones leaned CD4+. Memory sampled before infection contained some responding clones, suggesting cross-reactive memory joined.

CDR1 and CDR2 from the germline V gene are MNHEY and SVGAGI. This CDR3 is built from 20 residues. J was trimmed by 6 bases and V by 0 bases; bases with no gene match: 17. Note on this clonotype: The antigen is unknown.

This receptor was obtained from an adult woman who had mild COVID-19 (a few samples of this study predate the infection). Cell type and time point are not known. The sequencing sample was made of PBMCs or a T cell subset sorted from them (not recorded which). The chain carries TRBV6-5 and TRBJ2-5; 12 bases line up with TRBD2. The CDR3 DNA reads as TGTGCCAGCAGTTACTCGGGGGCGAATTACCCGACTAGCGGGAGAAAGACCCAGTACTTC. It yields the protein CASSYSGANYPTSGRKTQYF.